This T cell receptor (beta chain) was sequenced for a study of control samples from healthy donors and cancer patients. This CDR3 spans 14 amino acids. Trimming removed 6 bases at V and 5 bases at J, with 14 bases between. The germline CDR1 and CDR2 sequences are MDHEN and SYDVKM. Method: immunoSEQ multiplex PCR; TCRdb's copy keeps in-frame clones and lacks some. The sample has approximately 68,000 clones, 83% seen once. This TCR came from a man in his sixties in good health. The chain is built from TRBV28 and TRBJ1-3, with a tentative D call TRBD1 (6 bases). Sequenced sample: blood. The CDR3 DNA is TGTGCCAGCAGGAACCGGGACATGCGAAACACCATATATTTT. This gives the protein CASRNRDMRNTIYF.